This T cell receptor beta chain was recorded in a study of shared clonotypes between healthy human individuals. Study conclusions and caveats: Sequencing depth was expected to affect clonotype sharing among donors.

Germline V gene data show CDR1 as SGHNT and CDR2 as YYREEE (reference sequence). Trimming cost V 4 bases and J 0 bases, with 13 bases left between them. The CDR3 is 15 residues long. The protocol was immunoSEQ multiplex PCR, while the TCRdb copy is restricted to in-frame clones and leaves out a portion. The data show a few hundred thousand clones, about 96% seen once. Worth noting for this clone: The antigen is undetermined. The same CDR3 is also encoded by other DNA sequences in this sample.

The clonotype was recovered from a woman aged 30 to 39 in good health. The sequenced sample was naive CD4+ T cells sorted from blood. Subset specified: CD45RA+ positively selected. This chain uses TRBV5-4 with TRBJ1-2, with D maybe TRBD1 (5 bases). The CDR3 region is CASSDPGRTNYGYTF. The CDR3 coding sequence is TGTGCCAGCAGCGATCCGGGACGTACTAACTATGGCTACACCTTC. Variable domain in full (rest from reference TRBV5-4 and TRBJ1-2): ETGVTQSPTHLIKTRGQQVTLRCSSQSGHNTVSWYQQALGQGPQFIFQYYREEENGRGNFPPRFSGLQFPNYSSELNVNALELDDSALYLCASSDPGRTNYGYTFGSGTRLTVV.